This TCR beta chain was sequenced for a study of T cells in localized non-small cell lung cancer. The study's findings and limits: Appearances in adjacent lung were noted for a median roughly 58 of the top 100 tumor clones. Higher adjacent-lung clonality was associated with shorter survival.

Repertoires were generated with immunoSEQ multiplex PCR, while TCRdb's copy carries only in-frame clones and drops some. This table holds 600 to 800 clones, around 25% found once. There are a few counts of this clone. The antigen is unknown. CDR1 is SGDLS, CDR2 YYNGEE, per germline. The length of the CDR3 is 15 residues. The ends were cut back, 0 bases at V and 0 bases at J, with 9 bases in the middle. The J gene is TRBJ1-2, the V gene TRBV9; no definite D call. Specimen: lung tumor tissue, collected before any cancer treatment. This TCR was recovered from a woman aged 40-69 years with stage III lung adenocarcinoma. The CDR3 protein is CASSVVGSANYGYTF. The CDR3 DNA reads as TGTGCCAGCAGCGTAGTCGGATCAGCTAACTATGGCTACACCTTC.